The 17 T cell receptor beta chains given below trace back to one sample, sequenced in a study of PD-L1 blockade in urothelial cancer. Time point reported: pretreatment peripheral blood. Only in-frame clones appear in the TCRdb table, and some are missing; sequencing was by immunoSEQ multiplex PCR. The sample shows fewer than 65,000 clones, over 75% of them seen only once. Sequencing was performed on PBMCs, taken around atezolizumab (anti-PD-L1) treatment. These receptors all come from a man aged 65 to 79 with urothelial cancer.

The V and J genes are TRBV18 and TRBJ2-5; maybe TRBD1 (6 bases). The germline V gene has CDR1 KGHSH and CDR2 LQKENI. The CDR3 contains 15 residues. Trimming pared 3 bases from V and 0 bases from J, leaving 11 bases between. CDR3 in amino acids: CASSPPDSNQETQYF. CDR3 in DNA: TGTGCCAGCTCACCTCCGGACAGCAACCAAGAGACCCAGTACTTC. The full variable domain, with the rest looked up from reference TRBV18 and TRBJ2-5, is NAGVMQNPRHLVRRRGQEARLRCSPMKGHSHVYWYRQLPEEGLKFMVYLQKENIIDESGMPKERFSAEFPKEGPSILRIQQVVRGDSAAYFCASSPPDSNQETQYFGPGTRLLVL.

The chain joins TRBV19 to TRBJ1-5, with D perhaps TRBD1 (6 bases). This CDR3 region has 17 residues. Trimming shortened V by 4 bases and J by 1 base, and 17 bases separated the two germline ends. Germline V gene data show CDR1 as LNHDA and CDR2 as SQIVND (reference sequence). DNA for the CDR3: TGTGCCAGTAGTAAGGTTTTGGGGGCGAGGAGCAATCAGCCCCAGCATTTT. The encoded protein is CASSKVLGARSNQPQHF.

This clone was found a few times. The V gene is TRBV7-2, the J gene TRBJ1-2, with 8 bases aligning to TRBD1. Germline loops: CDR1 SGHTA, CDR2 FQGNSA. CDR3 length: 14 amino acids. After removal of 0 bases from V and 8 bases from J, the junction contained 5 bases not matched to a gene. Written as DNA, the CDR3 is TGTGCCAGCAGCTTAGCCGGACAGGGTACAGGCTACACCTTC. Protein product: CASSLAGQGTGYTF.

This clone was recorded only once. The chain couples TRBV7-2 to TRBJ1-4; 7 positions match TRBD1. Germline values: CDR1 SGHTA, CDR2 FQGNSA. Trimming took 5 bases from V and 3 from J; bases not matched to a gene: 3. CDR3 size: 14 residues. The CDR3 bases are TGTGCCAGCAGCCCAGGGACAGCTAATGAAAAACTGTTTTTT. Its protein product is CASSPGTANEKLFF.

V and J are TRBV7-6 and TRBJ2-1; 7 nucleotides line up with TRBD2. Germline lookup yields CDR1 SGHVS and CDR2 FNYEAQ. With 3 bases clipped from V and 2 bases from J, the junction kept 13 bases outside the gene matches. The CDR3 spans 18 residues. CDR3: CASSFLLGGSPAYNEQFF. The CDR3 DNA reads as TGTGCCAGCAGCTTCCTCCTTGGCGGGAGCCCCGCCTACAATGAGCAGTTCTTC.

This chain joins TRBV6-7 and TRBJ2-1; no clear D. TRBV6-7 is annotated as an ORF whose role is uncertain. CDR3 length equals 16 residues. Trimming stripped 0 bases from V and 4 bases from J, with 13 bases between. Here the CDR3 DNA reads TGTGCCAGCAGTTACTCCGTTACGGCGGTTTACAATGAGCAGTTCTTC. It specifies CASSYSVTAVYNEQFF.

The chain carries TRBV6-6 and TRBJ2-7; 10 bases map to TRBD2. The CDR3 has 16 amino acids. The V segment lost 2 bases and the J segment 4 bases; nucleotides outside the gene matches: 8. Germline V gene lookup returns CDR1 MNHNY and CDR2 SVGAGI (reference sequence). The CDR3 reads CASSYANLAGVYEQYF. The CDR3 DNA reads TGTGCCAGCAGTTACGCGAACCTAGCGGGAGTTTACGAGCAGTACTTC.

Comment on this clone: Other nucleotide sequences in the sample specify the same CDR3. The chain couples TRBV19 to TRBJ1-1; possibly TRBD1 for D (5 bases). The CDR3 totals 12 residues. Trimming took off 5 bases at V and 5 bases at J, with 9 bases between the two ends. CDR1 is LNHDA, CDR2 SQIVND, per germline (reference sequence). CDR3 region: CASSPGGTEAFF. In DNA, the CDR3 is TGTGCCAGTAGTCCTGGGGGGACTGAAGCTTTCTTT. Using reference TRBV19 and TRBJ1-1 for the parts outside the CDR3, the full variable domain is DGGITQSPKYLFRKEGQNVTLSCEQNLNHDAMYWYRQDPGQGLRLIYYSQIVNDFQKGDIAEGYSVSREKKESFPLTVTSAQKNPTAFYLCASSPGGTEAFFGQGTRLTVV.

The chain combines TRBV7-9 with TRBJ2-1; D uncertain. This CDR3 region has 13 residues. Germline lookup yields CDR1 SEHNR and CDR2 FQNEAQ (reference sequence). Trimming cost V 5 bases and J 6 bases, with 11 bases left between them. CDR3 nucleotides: TGTGCCAGCAGCCCCCCGATCAGCAATGAGCAGTTCTTC. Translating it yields CASSPPISNEQFF.

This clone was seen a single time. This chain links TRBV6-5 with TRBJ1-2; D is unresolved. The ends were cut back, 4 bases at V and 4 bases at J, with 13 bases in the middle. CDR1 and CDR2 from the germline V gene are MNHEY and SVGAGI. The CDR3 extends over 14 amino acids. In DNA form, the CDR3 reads TGTGCCAGCAGTTCGCCACAATTTGCCTATGGCTACACCTTC. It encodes CASSSPQFAYGYTF.

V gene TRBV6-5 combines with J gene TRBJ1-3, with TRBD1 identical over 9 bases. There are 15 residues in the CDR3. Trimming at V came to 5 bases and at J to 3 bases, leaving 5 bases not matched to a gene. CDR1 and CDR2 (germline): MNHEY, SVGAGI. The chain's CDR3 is CASSLTGGGGNTIYF. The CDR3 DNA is TGTGCCAGCAGTCTGACAGGGGGAGGTGGAAACACCATATATTTT.

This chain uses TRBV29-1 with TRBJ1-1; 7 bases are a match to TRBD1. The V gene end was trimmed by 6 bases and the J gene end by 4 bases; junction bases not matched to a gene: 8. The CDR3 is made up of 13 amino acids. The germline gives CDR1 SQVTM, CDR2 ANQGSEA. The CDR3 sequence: CSVRDRAGTEAFF. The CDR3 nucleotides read TGCAGCGTGCGCGACAGGGCGGGCACTGAAGCTTTCTTT.

Here the CDR3 DNA reads TGTGCCAGCAGCGCAGCAGGTTTCAGGGGGCCTTCCTACAATGAGCAGTTCTTC. It codes for CASSAAGFRGPSYNEQFF. The chain links TRBV11-2 to TRBJ2-1, with 8 nucleotides matching TRBD1. The CDR3 sequence is 18 residues long. CDR1 is SGHAT, CDR2 FQNNGV, per germline. The junction had 13 bases not matched to a gene; V was cut back by 5 bases and J by 1 base.

The CDR3 is CASSFPAGHSTDTQYF. For the CDR3, the DNA is TGTGCCAGCAGCTTCCCCGCAGGACACAGCACAGATACGCAGTATTTT. The V call is TRBV5-6, the J call TRBJ2-3; D might be TRBD1 (5 bases). The CDR3 runs to 16 residues. The ends were cut back, 2 bases at V and 0 bases at J, with 13 bases in the middle. Germline values: CDR1 SGHDT, CDR2 YYEEEE.

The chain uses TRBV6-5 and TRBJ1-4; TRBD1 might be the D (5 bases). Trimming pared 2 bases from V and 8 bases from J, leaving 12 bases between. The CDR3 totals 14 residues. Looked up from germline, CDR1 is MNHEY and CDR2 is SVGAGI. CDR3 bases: TGTGCCAGCAGTTACCGGCAGGGCGGCGAAAAACTGTTTTTT. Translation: CASSYRQGGEKLFF.

The CDR3 region is CASSLGQLNTEAFF. As DNA, the CDR3 is TGTGCCAGCAGCCTCGGACAGTTGAACACTGAAGCTTTCTTT. The genes are TRBV11-3 and TRBJ1-1; the D gene is possibly TRBD1 (6 bases). Germline assignment: CDR1 SGHNT and CDR2 YENEEA. V dropped 5 bases and J dropped 0 bases, with 10 bases sitting between them. The CDR3 is made up of 14 amino acids.

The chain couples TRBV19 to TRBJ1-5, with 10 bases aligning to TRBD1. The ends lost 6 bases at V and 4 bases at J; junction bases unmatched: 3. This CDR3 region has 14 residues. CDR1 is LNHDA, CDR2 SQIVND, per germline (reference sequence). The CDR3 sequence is CASRRQGANQPQHF. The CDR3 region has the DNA TGTGCCAGTAGGAGACAGGGGGCGAATCAGCCCCAGCATTTT.